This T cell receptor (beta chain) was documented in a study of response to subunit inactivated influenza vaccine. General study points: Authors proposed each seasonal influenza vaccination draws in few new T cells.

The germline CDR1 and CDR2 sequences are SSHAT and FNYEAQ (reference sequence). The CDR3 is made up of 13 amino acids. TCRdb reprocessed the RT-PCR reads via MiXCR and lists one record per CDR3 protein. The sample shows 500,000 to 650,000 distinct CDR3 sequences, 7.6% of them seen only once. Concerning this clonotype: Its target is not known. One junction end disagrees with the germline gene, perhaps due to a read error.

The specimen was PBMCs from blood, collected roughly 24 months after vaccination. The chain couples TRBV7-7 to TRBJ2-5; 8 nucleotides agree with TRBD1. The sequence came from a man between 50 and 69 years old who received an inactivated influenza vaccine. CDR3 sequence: CASSGTGGGTQYF. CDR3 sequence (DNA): TGTGCTAGCAGCGGTACAGGGGGAGGGACCCAGTACTTC.